Below are 9 T cell receptor beta chains sequenced from a single sample in a study of molecular identifiers for immune sequencing clone quantification. TCRdb reprocessed the PCR reads via MiXCR and lists one record per CDR3 protein. The sample yields tens of thousands of distinct CDR3 sequences, 15% to 20% seen once. The sequenced material came from naive CD8+ T cells from blood, with Jurkat cell RNA spiked in. Subset: FACS-sorted CD8+CD4-CCR7+CD45RA+ naive T cells. These receptors all stem from a human donor in good health. Some libraries in this study had Jurkat cell RNA spiked in.

This clonotype was detected many times. This chain links TRBV30 with TRBJ1-5; TRBD1 aligns across 8 bases. Germline V gene sequence: CDR1 GTSNPN, CDR2 SVGIG (reference sequence). There are 14 residues in the CDR3. The J segment lost 5 bases and the V segment lost 2 bases, leaving 5 bases of the junction unmatched. CDR3 amino acids: CAWSPGQDHQPQHF. Written as DNA, the CDR3 is TGTGCCTGGAGTCCGGGACAGGACCATCAGCCCCAGCATTTT. The variable domain in full, with the rest retrieved from reference TRBV30 and TRBJ1-5, is SQTIHQWPATLVQPVGSPLSLECTVEGTSNPNLYWYRQAAGRGLQLLFYSVGIGQISSEVPQNLSASRPQDRQFILSSKKLLLSDSGFYLCAWSPGQDHQPQHFGDGTRLSIL.

This clonotype was found a few times. Just one base apart from a much larger clone, this may be a read error. The V and J genes are TRBV5-1 and TRBJ2-6; 7 bases agree with TRBD1. The CDR3 has 16 amino acids. The J segment lost 1 base and the V segment lost 4 bases, leaving 5 bases of the junction unmatched. The V gene's germline CDR1 is SGHRS and CDR2 YFSETQ. The CDR3: CASSPGTASGANVLTF. The CDR3 region has the DNA TGCGCCAGCAGCCCGGGGACAGCTTCTGGGGCCAACGTCCTGACTTTC.

With regard to this clonotype: One junction end disagrees with the germline gene, perhaps due to a read error. The V and J genes are TRBV20-1 and TRBJ2-1; D uncertain. CDR3 length: 14 residues. Germline V CDR1 and CDR2: DFQATT, SNEGSKA (reference sequence). In nucleotides, the CDR3 is TGCGGTGCTAGAGTTGGGTTTTCCTACAATGAGCAGTTCTTC. Translation: CGARVGFSYNEQFF.

This chain uses TRBV7-9 with TRBJ2-1, with 7 bases matching TRBD2. J gave up 4 bases and V 2 bases, and 5 bases lay outside the gene matches. The CDR3 runs 15 residues. Per the germline V gene, CDR1 is SEHNR and CDR2 is FQNEAQ (reference sequence). CDR3 residues: CASSLPLAAYNEQFF. For the CDR3, the DNA is TGTGCCAGCAGCTTACCGCTAGCGGCTTACAATGAGCAGTTCTTC.

This clonotype was seen ten or more times. The chain combines TRBV27 with TRBJ2-5, with unresolved D. The CDR3 runs to 13 residues. V lost 4 bases and J lost 3, with 9 bases in between. Germline values: CDR1 MNHEY, CDR2 SMNVEV (reference sequence). The CDR3 loop reads CASSSLPEETQYF. The CDR3, as DNA: TGTGCCAGCAGTTCCTTACCGGAAGAGACCCAGTACTTC.

This clonotype appeared a few times. A clone one base away is much larger, so this may be a read error. This sequence joins TRBV6-1 and TRBJ1-1, with D uncertain. This CDR3 region has 17 residues. Germline-derived CDR1 and CDR2 are MNHNS and SASEGT. CDR3 nucleotides: TGTGCCAGCAGTGGCTTTGGTTCATACGACGTGAACGCTGAAGCTTTCTTT. Its translation is CASSGFGSYDVNAEAFF.

This clonotype has a count of ten or more. The V call is TRBV4-3, the J call TRBJ2-1, with D perhaps given as TRBD1 or TRBD2 (6 bases each). The CDR3 consists of 16 residues. CDR1 LGHNA and CDR2 YSLEER come from the germline V gene. V was cut by 0 bases and J by 4 bases, with 13 bases left in between. The CDR3 sequence is CASSQDWGAGYNEQFF. The CDR3 DNA reads as TGCGCCAGCAGCCAAGATTGGGGGGCGGGGTACAATGAGCAGTTCTTC.

For this clonotype: A much more abundant neighbour one base away suggests this may be a read error. The conserved phenylalanine or tryptophan is not found at the CDR3 terminus, so this likely reflects a read error. J is TRBJ2-7 and V is TRBV2; 7 bases match TRBD2. CDR1 is SNHLY and CDR2 is FYNNEI in the germline V gene. The CDR3 is made up of 14 amino acids. The V and J ends lost 10 bases and 2 bases, in that order; junction bases with no gene match: 11. In nucleotides, the CDR3 is TGTGCCACCCGGAATAGGGCGGGGGCCTACGAGCAGTACCTC. Translated, it gives CATRNRAGAYEQYL.

Concerning this clonotype: A much larger clone lies one base from this, so it may be a read error. The CDR3 coding sequence is TGTGCCAGCTGCTTAGTGTCCCTAACCAATGAGCAGTTCTTC. It codes for CASCLVSLTNEQFF. This sequence joins TRBV7-9 and TRBJ2-1; D is ambiguous. The length of the CDR3 is 14 residues. Germline V gives CDR1 SEHNR, CDR2 FQNEAQ (reference sequence).